This is a list of T cell receptor beta chains from one sample in a study of OX40 agonist ivuxolimab in advanced cancers. Data came from immunoSEQ multiplex PCR; TCRdb stores just in-frame clones and leaves some out. The data contain about 69,000 clones, over 60% of them singletons. The material was CD4+ or CD8+ T cells sorted from blood, obtained in a trial of the OX40 agonist ivuxolimab. The receptors originated from an adult with an advanced solid tumor such as melanoma, head and neck, liver or kidney cancer. Both conserved end residues are part of each CDR3. A D gene is named only where the DNA matches it firmly. Rows give clone size only sometimes, using once, few, many, or a class for an expanded clone.

V gene	CDR3 length	D gene	clone size	J gene	CDR3 DNA	CDR3 protein
TRBV9	19	NA	NA	TRBJ2-6	TGTGCCAGCAGCCCAGGGAGGACAGCAATAAATTCTGGGGCCAACGTCCTGACTTTC	CASSPGRTAINSGANVLTF
TRBV5-6	16	NA	once	TRBJ1-1	TGTGCCAGCAGCCCCGGGCCAGCGGGGATGAACACTGAAGCTTTCTTT	CASSPGPAGMNTEAFF
TRBV14	13	NA	NA	TRBJ2-5	TGTGCCAGCAGCCTTTGGTCCGTAGAGACCCAGTACTTC	CASSLWSVETQYF
TRBV5-5	14	TRBD1	NA	TRBJ1-2	TGTGCCAGCAGCTTGGGGGACAGGGGCTATGGCTACACCTTC	CASSLGDRGYGYTF
TRBV5-4	14	NA	once	TRBJ1-5	TGTGCCAGCAGCTCCCAGGGAACCGATCAGCCCCAGCATTTT	CASSSQGTDQPQHF
TRBV2	13	NA	NA	TRBJ2-3	TGTGCCAGCAGTGGGACGGGCGCAGATACGCAGTATTTT	CASSGTGADTQYF
TRBV7-2	13	NA	NA	TRBJ2-5	TGTGCCAGCAGCCTTAGCACTCAAGAGACCCAGTACTTC	CASSLSTQETQYF
TRBV5-1	14	NA	NA	TRBJ2-5	TGCGCCAGCAGCTTACTAGCCAACCAAGAGACCCAGTACTTC	CASSLLANQETQYF
TRBV28	14	TRBD1	NA	TRBJ2-5	TGTGCCAGCAGTGGCAGGGGACAGGAAGAGACCCAGTACTTC	CASSGRGQEETQYF
TRBV5-1	15	NA	NA	TRBJ1-2	TGCGCCAGCAGCTTAGCGACGGAAACTAACTATGGCTACACCTTC	CASSLATETNYGYTF
TRBV6-5	15	NA	once	TRBJ1-4	TGTGCCAGCAGTTCCGGGCGGGGGCGAAATGAAAAACTGTTTTTT	CASSSGRGRNEKLFF
TRBV29-1	13	NA	NA	TRBJ1-5	TGCAGCGTGAGGGACAATTTCAATCAGCCCCAGCATTTT	CSVRDNFNQPQHF
TRBV27	14	NA	NA	TRBJ1-1	TGTGCCAGCAGTTCCTCAGGGGTTCGGACTGAAGCTTTCTTT	CASSSSGVRTEAFF
TRBV6-1	13	NA	NA	TRBJ2-5	TGTGCCAGCAGTGAGAGGGGCGGCGAGACCCAGTACTTC	CASSERGGETQYF
TRBV27	21	TRBD2	NA	TRBJ2-1	TGTGCCAGCAGTTTAATGGGGACTAGCGGGAGGGCCTTGCTTAACTACAATGAGCAGTTCTTC	CASSLMGTSGRALLNYNEQFF
TRBV5-4	14	TRBD1	NA	TRBJ1-1	TGTGCCAGCAGCCGGGGACAGACGAACACTGAAGCTTTCTTT	CASSRGQTNTEAFF
TRBV2	10	NA	NA	TRBJ2-5	TGTGCCAGCAGTGAGGTGACCCAGTACTTC	CASSEVTQYF
TRBV4-1	18	TRBD2	NA	TRBJ2-3	TGCGCCAGCAGCCAAGGGCCTGTGACGGGAGGGGGCACAGATACGCAGTATTTT	CASSQGPVTGGGTDTQYF
TRBV7-3	14	NA	NA	TRBJ1-1	TGTGCCAGCAGATACGATGGGAGGAACACTGAAGCTTTCTTT	CASRYDGRNTEAFF
TRBV30	14	NA	NA	TRBJ2-3	TGTGCCTCCCGGGGGGCGGGACTCACAGATACGCAGTATTTT	CASRGAGLTDTQYF
TRBV27	14	NA	NA	TRBJ1-2	TGTGCCAGCAGTTTATCAAGGGGGGCGGGAGGCTACACCTTC	CASSLSRGAGGYTF
TRBV4-2	15	TRBD2	NA	TRBJ2-7	TGTGCCAGCAGCCAAGGTAGCGGGTGGACCTACGAGCAGTACTTC	CASSQGSGWTYEQYF
TRBV11-2	14	TRBD2	NA	TRBJ2-1	TGTGCCAGCAGTTTAATACTAGCGGGTAATGAGCAGTTCTTC	CASSLILAGNEQFF
TRBV2	12	NA	NA	TRBJ1-2	TGTGCCAGCAGGGGGGCAGGGTATGGCTACACCTTC	CASRGAGYGYTF
TRBV28	13	NA	NA	TRBJ1-2	TGTGCCAGCAGACTGGGGACGGGCTATGGCTACACCTTC	CASRLGTGYGYTF
TRBV27	13	NA	NA	TRBJ1-5	TGTGCCAGCAGGAGACAGAATAATCAGCCCCAGCATTTT	CASRRQNNQPQHF
TRBV5-4	15	NA	NA	TRBJ2-5	TGTGCCAGCAGCTTCTTAACTAGAGGGGTTGAGACCCAGTACTTC	CASSFLTRGVETQYF
TRBV11-2	15	TRBD2	NA	TRBJ2-7	TGTGCCAGCAGCCGCCTAGCGGGGGGGCCCTACGAGCAGTACTTC	CASSRLAGGPYEQYF
TRBV18	13	NA	NA	TRBJ2-5	TGTGCCAGCTCACCCCAGTTAGGAGAGACCCAGTACTTC	CASSPQLGETQYF
TRBV7-9	15	NA	NA	TRBJ2-1	TGTGCCAGCAGCCGGGGGGCTACTCCTCAGGATGAGCAGTTCTTC	CASSRGATPQDEQFF
TRBV5-1	15	TRBD1	few	TRBJ1-1	TGCGCCAGCAGTCGGGACAGGGGCGGAGGCACTGAAGCTTTCTTT	CASSRDRGGGTEAFF
TRBV5-1	14	NA	NA	TRBJ2-1	TGCGCCAGCAGCGTAGACAGAGTCTACAATGAGCAGTTCTTC	CASSVDRVYNEQFF
TRBV6-1	11	NA	once	TRBJ2-7	TGTGCCAGCAGTGTGACGCAATGGCAGTACTTC	CASSVTQWQYF
TRBV5-1	14	TRBD1	NA	TRBJ2-7	TGCGCCAGCAGCTTAGGGGACAGAGCCTACGAGCAGTACTTC	CASSLGDRAYEQYF
TRBV5-1	14	TRBD1	once	TRBJ2-5	TGCGCCAGCAGCTCAACAGGGGGTCGCGAGACCCAGTACTTC	CASSSTGGRETQYF
TRBV5-5	13	NA	NA	TRBJ2-7	TGTGCCAGCAGGAAAGGCAGCTACAACGAGCAGTACTTC	CASRKGSYNEQYF
TRBV7-3	17	TRBD2	NA	TRBJ2-3	TGTGCCAGCAGCTTAACGGCTAGCGGGGGGATCACAGATACGCAGTATTTT	CASSLTASGGITDTQYF
TRBV5-1	15	TRBD2	NA	TRBJ2-1	TGCGCCAGCAGCGTAGCTAGCGGGAGTCGGGAGGAGCAGTTCTTC	CASSVASGSREEQFF
TRBV25-1	12	NA	NA	TRBJ2-7	TGTGCCAGCAGGGGGGGATCCTACGAGCAGTACTTC	CASRGGSYEQYF
TRBV5-5	14	NA	NA	TRBJ1-5	TGTGCCAGCAGCTTGGTCCGGGGAGGGCAGCCCCAGCATTTT	CASSLVRGGQPQHF
TRBV18	15	TRBD2	few	TRBJ2-3	TGTGCCAGCTCAAGGGGACTAGCGGGCACAGATACGCAGTATTTT	CASSRGLAGTDTQYF
TRBV6-5	13	NA	few	TRBJ2-7	TGTGCCAGCAGTCCGGGACACCCCTACGAGCAGTACTTC	CASSPGHPYEQYF
TRBV19	15	NA	NA	TRBJ2-6	TGTGCCAGTAGTTCCGGGGCTTCTGGGGCCAACGTCCTGACTTTC	CASSSGASGANVLTF
TRBV19	14	TRBD1	many	TRBJ1-5	TGTGCCAGTAAGGTAGGACAGGGGATTCAGCCCCAGCATTTT	CASKVGQGIQPQHF
TRBV5-4	14	NA	few	TRBJ2-7	TGTGCCAGCGGAACCGGGACTCACTCCTACGAGCAGTACTTC	CASGTGTHSYEQYF
TRBV4-2	14	NA	NA	TRBJ2-2	TGTGCCAGCAGCCAAGCACAGTACACCGGGGAGCTGTTTTTT	CASSQAQYTGELFF
TRBV20-1	11	NA	NA	TRBJ1-1	TGCAGTGCTAAGAGGGACACTGAAGCTTTCTTT	CSAKRDTEAFF
TRBV7-9	17	NA	NA	TRBJ2-3	TGTGCCAGCAGCTTAGGGGTAAGCGGCACAAGCACAGATACGCAGTATTTT	CASSLGVSGTSTDTQYF
TRBV28	13	TRBD1	NA	TRBJ2-7	TGTGCCAGCACCCAGGGGGCTGCCTACGAGCAGTACTTC	CASTQGAAYEQYF
TRBV7-6	13	NA	NA	TRBJ1-5	TGTGCCAGCAGCTTAGCGTTTACGGAGCCCCAGCATTTT	CASSLAFTEPQHF
TRBV9	15	TRBD2	NA	TRBJ2-3	TGTGCCAGCAGCGGTGAAGCGGGGGGCCGGGATACGCAGTATTTT	CASSGEAGGRDTQYF